This record concerns one TCR beta chain sequence. Its antigen remains unidentified. Method: immunoSEQ multiplex PCR; TCRdb's copy keeps in-frame clones and lacks some. The data contain about 50,000 clones, around 90% of them singletons. This entry belongs to a study of graft-versus-host responses after intestinal transplantation. The material sequenced was unstimulated CD4+ T cells sorted from spleen or lymph node cells, taken before transplant. The receptor comes from a human donor who was the organ donor for an intestinal transplant.

Written as DNA, the CDR3 is TGTGCCAGCAGCTTTTCCGCGGGAGGGCCACTTGAGCAGTTCTTC. Encoded protein: CASSFSAGGPLEQFF. The genes are TRBV7-3 and TRBJ2-1, with 9 bases lining up with TRBD2. After removal of 3 bases from V and 9 bases from J, the junction contained 9 bases not matched to a gene. Germline lookup yields CDR1 SGHTA and CDR2 FQGTGA. There are 15 residues in the CDR3.